Below are 4 T cell receptor beta chains sequenced from a single sample in a study of early T cells in non-severe SARS-CoV-2 infection listed by TCRdb under 2021. The method was 5' RACE. Instrument on record: NextSeq 500. In-frame beta chains were kept once TCRdb had trimmed the public reads at Q25 with fastp and called clones with MiXCR. Records with the same CDR3 protein are collapsed into one entry carrying the most frequent genes and DNA. Counted in this sample were 98,000 or so distinct CDR3 sequences; about an eighth of them appeared once. The ten largest make up around 2.9% of the sample. The source material was whole blood. The source is an adult who was a healthcare worker with PCR-confirmed SARS-CoV-2 infection or an uninfected control (not recorded which).

The chain combines TRBV29-1 with TRBJ2-5; possible D gene TRBD2, 6 bases. Germline CDR1 SQVTM, CDR2 ANQGSEA. The length of the CDR3 is 10 residues. V was shortened by 7 bases and J by 5 bases, with 8 bases between the two germline ends. The CDR3 coding sequence is TGCAGCGGCGGGGCGGAGACCCAGTACTTC. This sequence encodes CSGGAETQYF.

The CDR3 reads CASSPPLAGGSYNEQFF. Here the CDR3 DNA reads TGTGCCAGCTCACCGCCTTTAGCGGGAGGGTCCTACAATGAGCAGTTCTTC. The chain joins TRBV18 to TRBJ2-1; 11 bases agree with TRBD2. Germline V gene lookup returns CDR1 KGHSH and CDR2 LQKENI. The V gene end was trimmed by 3 bases and the J gene end by 1 base; junction bases not matched to a gene: 5. The CDR3 sequence is 17 residues long.

The sample holds a few counts of this clonotype. The chain couples TRBV6-1 to TRBJ2-1, with 7 bases identical to TRBD2. V shed 1 base, J shed 2 bases, and the junction held 2 bases outside the gene matches. The CDR3 loop spans 15 amino acids. Germline V CDR1 and CDR2: MNHNS, SASEGT. This CDR3 reads CASSEDAGAYNEQFF. The CDR3 region has the DNA TGTGCCAGCAGTGAAGATGCGGGAGCCTACAATGAGCAGTTCTTC.

In its sample, this clonotype was seen a few times. V is TRBV5-4 and J is TRBJ2-1; maybe TRBD2 (6 bases). The CDR3 length is 16 residues. V lost 4 bases, J lost 5 bases, and 19 bases lay in between. Germline V gives CDR1 SGHNT, CDR2 YYREEE (reference sequence). The CDR3 nucleotides are TGTGCCAGCAGCCCCCGAGGACTACAGGCCCACAATGAGCAGTTCTTC. Translation gives CASSPRGLQAHNEQFF.